This is a list of T cell receptor beta chains from one sample in a study of human T cells and chemical hapten exposure. TCRdb recomputed calls from the RACE reads with MiXCR, one row per CDR3 protein. The table lists roughly 88,000 distinct CDR3 sequences, 8% to 10% of them singletons. Sequencing was performed on whole blood, taken in connection with sensitization to the hapten diphenylcyclopropenone (DPC). All receptors derive from a woman aged 40-49 years with alopecia areata. Some clones in this sample may be carry-over from other donors' samples. Each CDR3 is given with its conserved first and last residue. A D gene is named only where the DNA matches it firmly. The listing skips clone size in some rows; elsewhere it reads once, few, many or a size class.

J gene: TRBJ2-7
CDR3 length: 12
D gene: .
clone size: .
V gene: TRBV12-3/TRBV12-4
CDR3 DNA: TGTGCCAGCAGCTTCTCCCTTGGGGAGCAGTACTTC
CDR3 protein: CASSFSLGEQYF

J gene: TRBJ2-5
CDR3 length: 14
D gene: TRBD2
clone size: many
V gene: TRBV9
CDR3 DNA: TGTGCCAGCAGCTCCGGACTAGCGGAAGAGACCCAGTACTTC
CDR3 protein: CASSSGLAEETQYF

J gene: TRBJ2-3
CDR3 length: 14
D gene: .
clone size: few
V gene: TRBV6-5
CDR3 DNA: TGTGCCAGCAGGGGAAAGCGGGGCACAGATACGCAGTATTTT
CDR3 protein: CASRGKRGTDTQYF

J gene: TRBJ2-1
CDR3 length: 16
D gene: TRBD1
clone size: many
V gene: TRBV4-2
CDR3 DNA: TGTGCCAGCAGCCGGCTTGGACAGGGCGCCATCAGTGAGCAGTTCTTC
CDR3 protein: CASSRLGQGAISEQFF

J gene: TRBJ2-3
CDR3 length: 17
D gene: TRBD2
clone size: many
V gene: TRBV2
CDR3 DNA: TGTGCCAGCAGCGATAACCCTAGCGGGGGGCGGACAGATACGCAGTATTTT
CDR3 protein: CASSDNPSGGRTDTQYF

J gene: TRBJ1-2
CDR3 length: 13
D gene: TRBD1
clone size: many
V gene: TRBV6-2/TRBV6-3
CDR3 DNA: TGTGCCAGCAGTTACTACGACAGGGATGGCTACACCTTC
CDR3 protein: CASSYYDRDGYTF

J gene: TRBJ1-1
CDR3 length: 13
D gene: TRBD1
clone size: few
V gene: TRBV7-6
CDR3 DNA: TGTGCCACTGTACAGGGGGCAGATACTGAAGCTTTCTTT
CDR3 protein: CATVQGADTEAFF

J gene: TRBJ2-2
CDR3 length: 15
D gene: .
clone size: .
V gene: TRBV24-1
CDR3 DNA: TGTGCCACCAGTGATTTAGGACTGAACACCGGGGAGCTGTTTTTT
CDR3 protein: CATSDLGLNTGELFF

J gene: TRBJ1-5
CDR3 length: 16
D gene: TRBD1
clone size: many
V gene: TRBV7-2
CDR3 DNA: TGTGCCAGCAGCTTTGGTGGACAGGGGGCATGGCAGCCCCAGCATTTT
CDR3 protein: CASSFGGQGAWQPQHF

J gene: TRBJ2-5
CDR3 length: 13
D gene: .
clone size: few
V gene: TRBV18
CDR3 DNA: TGTGCCAGCTCACCCCGACAGCAAGAGACCCAGTACTTC
CDR3 protein: CASSPRQQETQYF

J gene: TRBJ2-6
CDR3 length: 16
D gene: TRBD2
clone size: many
V gene: TRBV9
CDR3 DNA: TGTGCCAGCAGCGTAGCGGGGGGGGCAGGGGCCAACGTCCTGACTTTC
CDR3 protein: CASSVAGGAGANVLTF

J gene: TRBJ2-2
CDR3 length: 15
D gene: .
clone size: .
V gene: TRBV6-2/TRBV6-3
CDR3 DNA: TGTGCCAGCAGGCAGGAGGGGGCGCACACCGGGGAGCTGTTTTTT
CDR3 protein: CASRQEGAHTGELFF

J gene: TRBJ1-2
CDR3 length: 14
D gene: TRBD1
clone size: .
V gene: TRBV13
CDR3 DNA: TGTGCCAGCAGCTGGGGACAGGGAGAGAATGGCTACACCTTC
CDR3 protein: CASSWGQGENGYTF

J gene: TRBJ1-3
CDR3 length: 14
D gene: .
clone size: many
V gene: TRBV3-1
CDR3 DNA: TGTGCCAGCAGCCAAGATTGGTCTGGAAACACCATATATTTT
CDR3 protein: CASSQDWSGNTIYF

J gene: TRBJ2-3
CDR3 length: 19
D gene: TRBD2
clone size: .
V gene: TRBV5-5
CDR3 DNA: TGTGCCAGCAGCTTGTACCTTCTAGCGGGGGGTACCTACACAGATACGCAGTATTTT
CDR3 protein: CASSLYLLAGGTYTDTQYF

J gene: TRBJ2-5
CDR3 length: 17
D gene: TRBD2
clone size: many
V gene: TRBV20-1
CDR3 DNA: TGCAGTGCTAGTAGACTAGCGGGGGGGTTGTACCAAGAGACCCAGTACTTC
CDR3 protein: CSASRLAGGLYQETQYF

J gene: TRBJ1-2
CDR3 length: 15
D gene: TRBD1
clone size: .
V gene: TRBV19
CDR3 DNA: TGTGCCAGTAGCCCGAAATGGACAGGGAACGGGGGCTACACCTTC
CDR3 protein: CASSPKWTGNGGYTF

J gene: TRBJ2-7
CDR3 length: 12
D gene: TRBD1
clone size: many
V gene: TRBV30
CDR3 DNA: TGTGCCTGGAGTTCCCAGGGGGAAGAGCAGTACTTC
CDR3 protein: CAWSSQGEEQYF

J gene: TRBJ2-4
CDR3 length: 11
D gene: .
clone size: many
V gene: TRBV7-9
CDR3 DNA: TGTGCCAGCAGCTTAGGGATCATTCAGTACTTC
CDR3 protein: CASSLGIIQYF

J gene: TRBJ2-3
CDR3 length: 13
D gene: .
clone size: few
V gene: TRBV28
CDR3 DNA: TGTGCCAGCACCCAGAACCTTGGGGGTACGCAGTATTTT
CDR3 protein: CASTQNLGGTQYF

J gene: TRBJ1-2
CDR3 length: 15
D gene: TRBD1
clone size: .
V gene: TRBV5-4
CDR3 DNA: TGTGCCAGCACCCCCTACAGGGGGACAAACTATGGCTACACCTTC
CDR3 protein: CASTPYRGTNYGYTF

J gene: TRBJ2-3
CDR3 length: 14
D gene: TRBD2
clone size: many
V gene: TRBV9
CDR3 DNA: TGTGCCAGCACCCCGACGGGAGGGTCAGATACGCAGTATTTT
CDR3 protein: CASTPTGGSDTQYF

J gene: TRBJ1-5
CDR3 length: 14
D gene: TRBD1
clone size: many
V gene: TRBV7-9
CDR3 DNA: TGTGCCAGCAGCCAATCTCAGGGGGATCAGCCCCAGCATTTT
CDR3 protein: CASSQSQGDQPQHF

J gene: TRBJ1-6
CDR3 length: 15
D gene: .
clone size: few
V gene: TRBV4-1
CDR3 DNA: TGCGCCAGCAGCCAAGAACTCCCGAGGCTTGGGGCCCTCCACTTT
CDR3 protein: CASSQELPRLGALHF

J gene: TRBJ2-1
CDR3 length: 15
D gene: TRBD1
clone size: many
V gene: TRBV10-3
CDR3 DNA: TGTGCCATCAGTGGGGACAGGGTTAGGTACAATGAGCAGTTCTTC
CDR3 protein: CAISGDRVRYNEQFF

J gene: TRBJ2-7
CDR3 length: 18
D gene: .
clone size: .
V gene: TRBV11-2
CDR3 DNA: TGTGCCAGCAGCTTAGAGGGTTTTGGGGGCCTTGTGAGCTACGAGCAGTACTTC
CDR3 protein: CASSLEGFGGLVSYEQYF

J gene: TRBJ1-4
CDR3 length: 12
D gene: .
clone size: many
V gene: TRBV7-8
CDR3 DNA: TGTGCCAGCAGCCCAGAGAATGAAAAACTGTTTTTT
CDR3 protein: CASSPENEKLFF

J gene: TRBJ2-2
CDR3 length: 14
D gene: .
clone size: many
V gene: TRBV11-2
CDR3 DNA: TGTGCCAGCAGCCGTCTGATCCGAACCGGGGAGCTGTTTTTT
CDR3 protein: CASSRLIRTGELFF

J gene: TRBJ2-1
CDR3 length: 13
D gene: .
clone size: many
V gene: TRBV6-6
CDR3 DNA: TGTGCCAGCACACCGGCTCAGGGAAATGAGCAGTTCTTC
CDR3 protein: CASTPAQGNEQFF

J gene: TRBJ1-5
CDR3 length: 14
D gene: TRBD1
clone size: few
V gene: TRBV6-2/TRBV6-3
CDR3 DNA: TGTGCCAGCAGTTACGACAGGGGGAGGCAGCCCCAGCATTTT
CDR3 protein: CASSYDRGRQPQHF

J gene: TRBJ2-1
CDR3 length: 16
D gene: .
clone size: many
V gene: TRBV5-1
CDR3 DNA: TGCGCCAGCAGCCCCTCACTCAGGGGCTCGTACAATGAGCAGTTCTTC
CDR3 protein: CASSPSLRGSYNEQFF

J gene: TRBJ1-2
CDR3 length: 14
D gene: .
clone size: many
V gene: TRBV7-2
CDR3 DNA: TGTGCCAGCAGCCCCGGCTATTCGAGGGATGGCTACACCTTC
CDR3 protein: CASSPGYSRDGYTF

J gene: TRBJ2-5
CDR3 length: 14
D gene: .
clone size: many
V gene: TRBV6-6
CDR3 DNA: TGTGCCAGCAGTTACGGACTAACCCAAGAGACCCAGTACTTC
CDR3 protein: CASSYGLTQETQYF

J gene: TRBJ1-1
CDR3 length: 16
D gene: .
clone size: few
V gene: TRBV18
CDR3 DNA: TGTGCCAGCTCACCAGAGGCCCTGACCATGAACACTGAAGCTTTCTTT
CDR3 protein: CASSPEALTMNTEAFF

J gene: TRBJ2-1
CDR3 length: 17
D gene: TRBD2
clone size: .
V gene: TRBV6-2/TRBV6-3
CDR3 DNA: TGTGCCAGCAGGAAGACTAGCGGGATGAGCTCCTACAATGAGCAGTTCTTC
CDR3 protein: CASRKTSGMSSYNEQFF

J gene: TRBJ2-1
CDR3 length: 15
D gene: TRBD1
clone size: .
V gene: TRBV5-1
CDR3 DNA: TGCGCCAGCAGCGCGGGGGACAGGGTTATGAATGAGCAGTTCTTC
CDR3 protein: CASSAGDRVMNEQFF

J gene: TRBJ2-1
CDR3 length: 16
D gene: TRBD2
clone size: many
V gene: TRBV6-2/TRBV6-3
CDR3 DNA: TGTGCCAGCAGAAAAATCGGGACTAGCGGCTACGATGAGCAGTTCTTC
CDR3 protein: CASRKIGTSGYDEQFF

J gene: TRBJ2-7
CDR3 length: 15
D gene: .
clone size: .
V gene: TRBV7-2
CDR3 DNA: TGTGCCAGCAGTCTGTCCCGGGGGACGAGGAACGAGCAGTACTTC
CDR3 protein: CASSLSRGTRNEQYF

J gene: TRBJ1-2
CDR3 length: 17
D gene: TRBD1
clone size: many
V gene: TRBV6-2/TRBV6-3
CDR3 DNA: TGTGCCAGCAGCCCATCCGGGCAGGGGGTCGGTGGACTCGGCTACACCTTC
CDR3 protein: CASSPSGQGVGGLGYTF

J gene: TRBJ2-5
CDR3 length: 15
D gene: .
clone size: few
V gene: TRBV30
CDR3 DNA: TGTGCCTGGAGCCCCCCGACTAGGGGAGGAGAGACCCAGTACTTC
CDR3 protein: CAWSPPTRGGETQYF

J gene: TRBJ1-2
CDR3 length: 15
D gene: .
clone size: many
V gene: TRBV3-1
CDR3 DNA: TGTGCCAGCAGCCAGGAATTACAGGGAATCTATGGCTACACCTTC
CDR3 protein: CASSQELQGIYGYTF

J gene: TRBJ1-3
CDR3 length: 15
D gene: TRBD1
clone size: many
V gene: TRBV5-8
CDR3 DNA: TGTGCCAGCAGCTTGACAGGGGATGAAGGAAACACCATATATTTT
CDR3 protein: CASSLTGDEGNTIYF

J gene: TRBJ1-5
CDR3 length: 13
D gene: .
clone size: few
V gene: TRBV12-3/TRBV12-4
CDR3 DNA: TGTGCCAGCAGTCTTCAACAGGGACAGCCCCAGCATTTT
CDR3 protein: CASSLQQGQPQHF

J gene: TRBJ2-1
CDR3 length: 16
D gene: .
clone size: many
V gene: TRBV5-1
CDR3 DNA: TGCGCCAGCAGCGCGGGGCACAGGTTATCCTACAATGAGCAGTTCTTC
CDR3 protein: CASSAGHRLSYNEQFF

J gene: TRBJ2-7
CDR3 length: 13
D gene: .
clone size: .
V gene: TRBV20-1
CDR3 DNA: TGCAGTGCTATCGGGCCTAATCGCTACGAGCAGTACTTC
CDR3 protein: CSAIGPNRYEQYF

J gene: TRBJ1-5
CDR3 length: 14
D gene: .
clone size: many
V gene: TRBV6-2/TRBV6-3
CDR3 DNA: TGTGCCAGCAGTTATCTGGACGGTAATCAGCCCCAGCATTTT
CDR3 protein: CASSYLDGNQPQHF

J gene: TRBJ2-3
CDR3 length: 14
D gene: .
clone size: many
V gene: TRBV12-3/TRBV12-4
CDR3 DNA: TGTGCCAGCAGTTGGTCAGTCGGCACAGATACGCAGTATTTT
CDR3 protein: CASSWSVGTDTQYF

J gene: TRBJ1-3
CDR3 length: 15
D gene: TRBD1
clone size: few
V gene: TRBV7-2
CDR3 DNA: TGTGCCAGCAGCGTCACAGGGGGCCTTGGAAACACCATATATTTT
CDR3 protein: CASSVTGGLGNTIYF

J gene: TRBJ1-2
CDR3 length: 14
D gene: .
clone size: .
V gene: TRBV14
CDR3 DNA: TGTGCCAACAGCCAAGATCCAGTCAACTATGGCTACACCTTC
CDR3 protein: CANSQDPVNYGYTF

J gene: TRBJ2-1
CDR3 length: 15
D gene: TRBD1
clone size: many
V gene: TRBV12-5
CDR3 DNA: TGTGCTAGTGGCGAGGGACAGGGGGACGGGGGTGAGCAGTTCTTC
CDR3 protein: CASGEGQGDGGEQFF

J gene: TRBJ2-3
CDR3 length: 13
D gene: .
clone size: few
V gene: TRBV4-1
CDR3 DNA: TGCGCCAGCAGCCATCCCGCGGGGGATACGCAGTATTTT
CDR3 protein: CASSHPAGDTQYF

J gene: TRBJ1-1
CDR3 length: 12
D gene: .
clone size: many
V gene: TRBV12-3/TRBV12-4
CDR3 DNA: TGTGCCAGCGGCCACTTGAACACTGAAGCTTTCTTT
CDR3 protein: CASGHLNTEAFF

J gene: TRBJ1-2
CDR3 length: 16
D gene: .
clone size: .
V gene: TRBV9
CDR3 DNA: TGTGCCAGCAGCGTAATACAGGCGGCACCTAACTATGGCTACACCTTC
CDR3 protein: CASSVIQAAPNYGYTF

J gene: TRBJ2-5
CDR3 length: 16
D gene: .
clone size: many
V gene: TRBV9
CDR3 DNA: TGTGCCAGCAGCGTCGGACAGGGAGGGGAATGGGAGACCCAGTACTTC
CDR3 protein: CASSVGQGGEWETQYF

J gene: TRBJ1-1
CDR3 length: 12
D gene: TRBD1
clone size: many
V gene: TRBV27
CDR3 DNA: TGTGCCAGCAGTTCGACAGGGAATGAAGCTTTCTTT
CDR3 protein: CASSSTGNEAFF

J gene: TRBJ2-6
CDR3 length: 16
D gene: .
clone size: many
V gene: TRBV6-2/TRBV6-3
CDR3 DNA: TGTGCCAGCACTACAGCCAGGGCTACTGGGGCCAACGTCCTGACTTTC
CDR3 protein: CASTTARATGANVLTF

J gene: TRBJ1-5
CDR3 length: 13
D gene: TRBD1
clone size: few
V gene: TRBV7-2
CDR3 DNA: TGTGCCAGCAGCACACAGGGGAATCAGCCCCAGCATTTT
CDR3 protein: CASSTQGNQPQHF